In its sample, the clone carrying this TCR beta chain was seen once. Antigen unknown. The V gene's germline CDR1 is MDHEN and CDR2 SYDVKM. This CDR3 has 13 residues. The V end was cut by 5 bases, the J end by 10 bases, with 17 bases between. The record originates from a study of cytomegalovirus exposure and HLA in healthy donors. Study-wide context: Drawn from HLA-typed donors, around 85 million unique TCRs were held in an early data release.

Whole-study results and caveats: Relative to the approximately 680-donor mean, N-insertions were reportedly fewer in an Asian-associated ancestry cluster in a later analysis. In a later analysis, across HLA loci, associated TCR counts were highest for DRB1, lowest for HLA-C. The study labeled under 200 TCR beta chains cytomegalovirus-associated.

This PCR relied on a set of 60 Vbeta primers and 13 Jbeta primers. Clones were sequenced by immunoSEQ multiplex PCR, and TCRdb holds only the in-frame ones, with some missing. The sample includes some 150,000 clones, roughly 80% seen only once; the top ten take about 3.5%. The TCR originated in a man aged 40-55 years in good health and CMV-seronegative. Sequencing used PBMCs. This chain uses TRBV28 with TRBJ1-1; the D gene is possibly TRBD1 (5 bases). CDR3 residues: CASSLRGVGIAFF. DNA of the CDR3: TGTGCCAGCAGTCTCCGGGGGGTGGGGATAGCTTTCTTT.